The 27 T cell receptor beta chains reported below all come from one sample, sequenced in a study of T-cell reconstitution after alpha-beta-depleted transplantation in children. The TCRbeta library was prepared with unique molecular identifiers. TCRdb re-called the PCR reads with MiXCR, one entry per CDR3 protein. Among more than 150,000 distinct CDR3 sequences, 6% to 7% were seen once, and the ten largest hold 3% to 3.5%. Sequenced material: PBMCs from the stem cell graft donor, taken from the stem cell graft. The origin of the receptors is a human donor who donated a stem cell graft to a child with Wiskott-Aldrich syndrome.

The chain combines TRBV7-8 with TRBJ2-7; 11 nucleotides agree with TRBD1. The CDR3 covers 16 residues. V lost 7 bases and J lost 4; bases outside the gene matches: 12. The germline gives CDR1 SGHVS, CDR2 FQNEAQ. DNA of the CDR3: TGTGCCAGCAATTTCGGTTCGGGACAGGGGGGATACGAGCAGTACTTC. This gives the protein CASNFGSGQGGYEQYF.

This clonotype has at least ten counts. This chain connects TRBV18 to TRBJ2-5; no reliable D call. The CDR3 runs to 12 residues. Germline CDR1 reads KGHSH; CDR2 reads LQKENI. V shed 4 bases and J shed 3 bases, with 6 bases lying between them. This CDR3 is CASSLSKETQYF. CDR3 DNA sequence: TGTGCCAGCTCACTCAGTAAAGAGACCCAGTACTTC.

This clonotype was recorded many times. This rearrangement joins TRBV28 to TRBJ2-3; possibly TRBD1 for D (6 bases). The CDR3 extends over 15 amino acids. Germline values: CDR1 MDHEN, CDR2 SYDVKM. Trimming shortened V by 6 bases and J by 0 bases, and 13 bases separated the two germline ends. The CDR3 is CASSRQVLSTDTQYF. The CDR3 DNA reads TGTGCCAGCAGCCGACAGGTCTTGAGCACAGATACGCAGTATTTT.

This clonotype has ten or more counts. CDR3 DNA: TGTGCCAGCAGCTTGGTGGGCAGGGATTACCCAAACTCACCCCTCCACTTT. Protein sequence: CASSLVGRDYPNSPLHF. V usage is TRBV5-5 and J usage is TRBJ1-6, with a tentative D call TRBD1 (5 bases). V shed 0 bases and J shed 10 bases, with 20 bases lying between them. Germline V gene sequence: CDR1 SGHKS, CDR2 YYEKEE (reference sequence). CDR3 length: 17 amino acids. Looking up the rest from reference TRBV5-5 and TRBJ1-6 gives the full variable domain: DAGVTQSPTHLIKTRGQQVTLRCSPISGHKSVSWYQQVLGQGPQFIFQYYEKEERGRGNFPDRFSARQFPNYSSELNVNALLLGDSALYLCASSLVGRDYPNSPLHFGNGTRLTVT.

This rearrangement joins TRBV19 to TRBJ2-5; the D gene is possibly TRBD1 (6 bases). Germline CDR1 LNHDA, CDR2 SQIVND (reference sequence). The CDR3 runs 12 residues. V lost 6 bases, J lost 4 bases, and 9 bases lay in between. CDR3 nucleotide sequence: TGTGCCAGTAGGGGGGCCGGAGAGACCCAGTACTTC. It codes for CASRGAGETQYF.

This sequence joins TRBV29-1 and TRBJ2-1; 16 bases are shared with TRBD2. The CDR3 has 16 residues. The ends lost 5 bases at V and 8 bases at J; junction bases unmatched: 9. Germline V gives CDR1 SQVTM, CDR2 ANQGSEA. The CDR3 reads CSVSPEGTSGGDEQFF. The CDR3, as DNA: TGCAGCGTTTCCCCGGAAGGGACTAGCGGGGGGGATGAGCAGTTCTTC.

In this sample, this clonotype turned up a few times. The chain carries TRBV7-8 and TRBJ2-6, with 12 bases that match TRBD1. From germline, CDR1 is SGHVS and CDR2 FQNEAQ. CDR3 length: 18 amino acids. V gave up 4 bases and J gave up 1 base; unmatched junction bases: 5. CDR3 DNA: TGTGCCAGCAGCTCACCGGGACAGGGGGCATCTGGGGCCAACGTCCTGACTTTC. Translation gives CASSSPGQGASGANVLTF.

This clonotype was counted ten times or more. The chain combines TRBV4-1 with TRBJ1-1; D gene unclear. Looked up from germline, CDR1 is MGHRA and CDR2 is YSYEKL. Trimming took off 0 bases at V and 10 bases at J, with 12 bases between the two ends. This CDR3 region has 13 residues. The CDR3 spells CASSQESHIGAFF. CDR3 bases: TGCGCCAGCAGCCAAGAAAGCCATATTGGAGCTTTCTTT.

V and J are TRBV5-1 and TRBJ2-7; 9 bases align to TRBD1. This CDR3 has 15 residues. Germline values: CDR1 SGHRS, CDR2 YFSETQ. The trim removed 0 bases at V and 6 bases at J, leaving 7 bases unmatched. CDR3 protein: CASSLDGTGTSEQYF. The DNA for the CDR3 is TGCGCCAGCAGCTTGGACGGGACAGGGACATCCGAGCAGTACTTC.

This clonotype was observed at least ten times. V gene TRBV29-1 combines with J gene TRBJ2-1, with TRBD2 matching over 11 bases. V trimming: 5 bases; J trimming: 9 bases; junction bases outside the gene matches: 12. Germline V gene sequence: CDR1 SQVTM, CDR2 ANQGSEA. The CDR3 loop spans 15 amino acids. The CDR3: CSVTGTSGAVGEQFF. The CDR3 DNA follows: TGCAGCGTTACTGGGACTAGCGGAGCGGTCGGTGAGCAGTTCTTC.

This clonotype was observed at least ten times. The gene calls are TRBV7-2 and TRBJ2-2; D gene ambiguous. This CDR3 comprises 13 residues. V lost 5 bases and J 6 bases, leaving 10 bases between the germline ends. The V gene's germline CDR1 is SGHTA and CDR2 FQGNSA. The CDR3 is CASSQLMAGELFF. The CDR3, as DNA: TGTGCCAGCAGCCAACTTATGGCCGGGGAGCTGTTTTTT.

This clonotype was seen a handful of times. The rearrangement uses TRBV5-1 and TRBJ2-2, with D tentatively TRBD1 (6 bases). Looked up from germline, CDR1 is SGHRS and CDR2 is YFSETQ. There are 16 residues in the CDR3. V lost 0 bases to trimming and J lost 7 bases, with 16 bases between them. The CDR3, as DNA: TGCGCCAGCAGCTTGGCCTTTGGGGGCATCGGCGGGGAGCTGTTTTTT. This gives the protein CASSLAFGGIGGELFF.

This clonotype was detected many times. This chain connects TRBV25-1 to TRBJ2-1; D uncertain. Trimming took off 0 bases at V and 12 bases at J, with 12 bases between the two ends. CDR3 length: 13 amino acids. Germline CDR1 MGHDK, CDR2 SYGVNS. CDR3 sequence reads: CASSEYGTLRQFF. For the CDR3, the DNA is TGTGCCAGCAGTGAATATGGCACCTTGAGGCAGTTCTTC.

This clonotype has ten or more counts. The chain uses TRBV29-1 and TRBJ2-1, with unresolved D. The CDR3 runs 10 residues. Germline loops: CDR1 SQVTM, CDR2 ANQGSEA. Trimming stripped 6 bases from V and 5 bases from J, with 5 bases between. CDR3 sequence: CSVRNNEQFF. CDR3 coding DNA: TGCAGCGTGCGCAACAATGAGCAGTTCTTC.

This clonotype showed up many times. V is TRBV20-1 and J is TRBJ1-1; D ambiguous. The CDR3 covers 13 residues. Germline assignment: CDR1 DFQATT and CDR2 SNEGSKA (reference sequence). Trimming removed 5 bases at V and 5 bases at J, with 15 bases between. This chain's CDR3 is CSALDGRSTEAFF. The CDR3 DNA reads as TGCAGTGCTTTGGACGGGCGCTCGACTGAAGCTTTCTTT.

This clonotype was seen many times. This sequence joins TRBV10-3 and TRBJ2-2; TRBD1 is a possible D gene (6 bases). V lost 10 bases and J lost 3, with 9 bases in between. This CDR3 region has 12 residues. Looked up from germline, CDR1 is ENHRY and CDR2 is SYGVKD. CDR3 nucleotides: TGTGCCACAACAGGGTACACCGGGGAGCTGTTTTTT. As protein: CATTGYTGELFF.

This clonotype has at least ten counts. The genes are TRBV20-1 and TRBJ2-1; weak D call: TRBD2 (6 bases). V was pared by 3 bases and J by 4 bases, with 16 bases between. The CDR3 is made up of 15 amino acids. Germline-derived CDR1 and CDR2 are DFQATT and SNEGSKA (reference sequence). This CDR3 is CSASRGSEGYNEQFF. The CDR3 nucleotides read TGCAGTGCTAGTCGGGGGTCGGAGGGGTACAATGAGCAGTTCTTC.

In this sample, this clonotype turned up many times. The chain couples TRBV14 to TRBJ1-6; no firm D call. V lost 0 bases and J lost 7, with 10 bases in between. The CDR3 length is 15 residues. CDR1 and CDR2 (germline): SGHDN, FVKESK. CDR3 loop: CASSQDGRNNSPLHF. The CDR3 DNA is TGTGCCAGCAGCCAAGATGGCAGGAACAATTCACCCCTCCACTTT.

This clonotype was seen a few times. The rearrangement uses TRBV6-1 and TRBJ1-2; 12 positions match TRBD1. The CDR3 has 18 amino acids. CDR1 and CDR2 from the germline V gene are MNHNS and SASEGT. The J segment lost 6 bases and the V segment lost 7 bases, leaving 18 bases of the junction unmatched. The chain's CDR3 is CASTPRGGTGGKMDGYTF. The CDR3 coding sequence is TGTGCCAGCACCCCTAGGGGCGGGACAGGGGGCAAAATGGATGGCTACACCTTC.

This clonotype was counted a few times. This chain's CDR3 is CASSRDRVSTPWMFEVHGYTF. In DNA form, the CDR3 reads TGTGCCAGCAGCCGGGACAGGGTTTCAACCCCTTGGATGTTCGAGGTCCATGGCTACACCTTC. This chain links TRBV6-2 or TRBV6-3 with TRBJ1-2; the match to TRBD1 covers 9 bases. The CDR3 sequence is 21 residues long. Per the germline V gene, CDR1 is MNHEY and CDR2 is SVGEGT. After removal of 6 bases from V and 6 bases from J, the junction contained 29 bases not matched to a gene.

In regard to this clonotype: One end of the junction does not line up with germline, which may come from a read error. The chain combines TRBV7-2 with TRBJ2-1; 10 nucleotides agree with TRBD2. Germline V gene lookup returns CDR1 SGHTA and CDR2 FQGNSA. CDR3 size: 16 residues. CDR3 bases: TGTGCCGGCAGCTTAAAAAGAGCGGGAGGGCCGTTTGAGCAGTTCTTC. Amino acid sequence: CAGSLKRAGGPFEQFF.

This clonotype was found many times. V gene TRBV5-1 combines with J gene TRBJ1-1; D might be TRBD1 (5 bases). The CDR3 extends over 16 amino acids. Germline loops: CDR1 SGHRS, CDR2 YFSETQ. The V end lost 2 bases, the J end lost 1 base, and 15 bases lay between the germline ends. The DNA of the CDR3 is TGCGCCAGCAGCTTCGGGCAGGGCCCCCCGAACACTGAAGCTTTCTTT. It yields the protein CASSFGQGPPNTEAFF. Together with reference TRBV5-1 and TRBJ1-1, the CDR3 gives the full variable domain: KAGVTQTPRYLIKTRGQQVTLSCSPISGHRSVSWYQQTPGQGLQFLFEYFSETQRNKGNFPGRFSGRQFSNSRSEMNVSTLELGDSALYLCASSFGQGPPNTEAFFGQGTRLTVV.

The chain couples TRBV25-1 to TRBJ1-5; D unclear. The CDR3 contains 14 residues. Trimming left V 1 base short and J 0 bases short, with 4 bases between. Per the germline V gene, CDR1 is MGHDK and CDR2 is SYGVNS. DNA of the CDR3: TGTGCCAGCAGTGAATCCTATAGCAATCAGCCCCAGCATTTT. Protein sequence: CASSESYSNQPQHF.

In its sample, this clonotype was seen many times. This CDR3 is CIVRSSYNSPLHF. CDR3 DNA sequence: TGCATCGTGAGGAGCTCCTATAATTCACCCCTCCACTTT. The chain couples TRBV20-1 to TRBJ1-6; D is unresolved. Germline V gives CDR1 DFQATT, CDR2 SNEGSKA (reference sequence). The CDR3 sequence is 13 residues long.

This clonotype was seen many times. This rearrangement joins TRBV5-1 to TRBJ2-5; D call uncertain. V dropped 4 bases and J dropped 5 bases, with 12 bases sitting between them. Germline V gives CDR1 SGHRS, CDR2 YFSETQ. CDR3 length: 13 residues. CDR3 amino acids: CASSPFSRETQYF. For the CDR3, the DNA is TGCGCCAGCAGCCCTTTTTCCCGGGAGACCCAGTACTTC.

This clonotype was seen ten or more times. The junction and the germline gene differ at one end; a read error may be behind it. The chain employs TRBV12-3 or TRBV12-4 and TRBJ1-1, with D unclear. This CDR3 comprises 13 residues. This CDR3 is CASSPLRNAEAFF. The CDR3 coding sequence is TGTGCCAGCAGCCCCTTAAGGAACGCTGAAGCTTTCTTT.

About this clonotype: Since a much larger clone is just one base distant, this may be a read error. The chain combines TRBV6-5 with TRBJ1-2, with D possibly matching TRBD1 (5 bases). The V gene's germline CDR1 is MNHEY and CDR2 SVGAGI. The CDR3 has 12 residues. In DNA form, the CDR3 reads TGTGCCAGCAGGTCGCAGGGTGATGGCAACACCTTC. Encoded protein: CASRSQGDGNTF.